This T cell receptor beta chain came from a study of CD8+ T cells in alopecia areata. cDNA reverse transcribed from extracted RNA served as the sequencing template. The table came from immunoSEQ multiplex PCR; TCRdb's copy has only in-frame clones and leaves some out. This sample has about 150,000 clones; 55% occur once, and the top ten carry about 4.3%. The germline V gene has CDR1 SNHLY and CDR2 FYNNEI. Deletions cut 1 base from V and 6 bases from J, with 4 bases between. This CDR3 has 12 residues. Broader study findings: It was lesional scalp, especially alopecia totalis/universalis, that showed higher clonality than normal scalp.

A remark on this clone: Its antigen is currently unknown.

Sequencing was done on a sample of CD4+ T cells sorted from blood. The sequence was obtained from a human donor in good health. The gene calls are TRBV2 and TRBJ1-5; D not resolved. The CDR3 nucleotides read TGTGCCAGCAGTGAAGATGCTCAGCCCCAGCATTTT. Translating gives CASSEDAQPQHF.